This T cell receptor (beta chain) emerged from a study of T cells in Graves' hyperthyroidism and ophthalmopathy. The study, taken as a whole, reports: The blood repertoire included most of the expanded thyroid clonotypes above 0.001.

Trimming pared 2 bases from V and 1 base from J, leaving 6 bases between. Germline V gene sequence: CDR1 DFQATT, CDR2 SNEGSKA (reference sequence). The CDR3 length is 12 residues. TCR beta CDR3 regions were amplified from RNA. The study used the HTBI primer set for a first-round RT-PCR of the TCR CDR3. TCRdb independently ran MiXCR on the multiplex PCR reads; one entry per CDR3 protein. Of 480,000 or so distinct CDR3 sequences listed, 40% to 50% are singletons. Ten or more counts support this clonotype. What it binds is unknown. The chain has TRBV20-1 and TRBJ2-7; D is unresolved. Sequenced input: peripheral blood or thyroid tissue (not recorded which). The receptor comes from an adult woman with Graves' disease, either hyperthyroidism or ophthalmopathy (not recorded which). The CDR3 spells CSARKDSYEQYF. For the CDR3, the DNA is TGCAGTGCTAGAAAAGATTCCTACGAGCAGTACTTC.